This T cell receptor beta chain is from a study of cytomegalovirus exposure and HLA in healthy donors. In the case of this clone: The antigen is unknown.

Study-wide results and limits: Within the data, a cluster of highly shared sequence variants was likely a sequencing artifact. Common viral pathogens were later found to be apparently linked to several of the most significant clusters. Researchers catalogued over 150 TCR beta chains as cytomegalovirus-associated. Researchers reportedly found TCR beta sequences accurately predicted most subjects' HLA-A and HLA-B alleles.

This CDR3 contains 15 residues. V was pared by 6 bases and J by 4 bases, with 8 bases of the junction left unmatched. The germline gives CDR1 MGHRA, CDR2 YSYEKL. Primers for the PCR totalled 60 Vbeta and 13 Jbeta. Clones were sequenced by immunoSEQ multiplex PCR, and TCRdb holds only the in-frame ones, with some missing. The table records fewer than 85,000 clones, 78% of them present only once. V gene TRBV4-1 combines with J gene TRBJ2-3; the match to TRBD1 covers 9 bases. Sequencing used PBMCs. The TCR sequence derives from a man aged 18 to 35 in good health and CMV-seropositive. CDR3 protein: CASRVTGGFADTQYF. In nucleotides, the CDR3 is TGCGCCAGCAGGGTAACAGGGGGCTTTGCAGATACGCAGTATTTT.